This T cell receptor beta chain was sequenced in a study of cytomegalovirus exposure and HLA in healthy donors. The PCR employed 60 Vbeta primers together with 13 Jbeta primers. TCRdb's table, derived via immunoSEQ multiplex PCR, lists solely in-frame clones and lacks some. The data hold about 130,000 clones, with around three quarters observed a single time. V lost 1 base to trimming and J lost 5 bases; unmatched junction nucleotides: 5. Per the germline V gene, CDR1 is SEHNR and CDR2 is FQNEAQ (reference sequence). The CDR3 length is 15 residues. This clone was picked up a small number of times. This chain uses TRBV7-9 with TRBJ2-5, with TRBD1 identical over 9 bases. The sequenced material came from PBMCs. The receptor was derived from a man in his forties in good health and CMV-seronegative. The CDR3 here is CASSLEQGAHETQYF. The CDR3 nucleotides read TGTGCCAGCAGCTTAGAACAGGGGGCCCACGAGACCCAGTACTTC. The full variable domain, with the rest looked up from reference TRBV7-9 and TRBJ2-5, is DTGVSQNPRHKITKRGQNVTFRCDPISEHNRLYWYRQTLGQGPEFLTYFQNEAQLEKSRLLSDRFSAERPKGSFSTLEIQRTEQGDSAMYLCASSLEQGAHETQYFGPGTRLLVL.